This entry features one T cell receptor (beta chain) sequence. No antigen is known for it. This entry comes from a study of OX40 agonist ivuxolimab in advanced cancers. Study-wide background: Treatment of patients was with ivuxolimab, an agonistic anti-OX40 (CD134) antibody. Age averaged about 60 years (range roughly 23 to 79), and 82.7% were male. Study results and caveats: Compared with others, partial responders at 0.1-3.0 mg/kg displayed clonal expansion among the lowest. By week 6 at 0.1 to 3.0 mg/kg, blood CD4+ and CD8+ T cells had expanded clonally.

Profiled with immunoSEQ multiplex PCR; TCRdb holds only in-frame clones, not every one. This sample has nearly 45,000 clones; approximately 84% occur once, and the top ten carry 14% to 15%. V was clipped by 1 base and J by 0 bases, with 4 bases between them. The CDR3 covers 13 residues. Per the germline V gene, CDR1 is PRHDT and CDR2 is FYEKMQ (reference sequence). V usage is TRBV13 and J usage is TRBJ2-7; D gene unclear. This TCR was sampled from an adult with an advanced solid tumor such as melanoma, head and neck, liver or kidney cancer. Sequenced here: CD4+ or CD8+ T cells sorted from blood, sampled in a trial of the OX40 agonist ivuxolimab. CDR3 DNA sequence: TGTGCCAGCAGCTTAGCAACCTCCTACGAGCAGTACTTC. It yields the protein CASSLATSYEQYF. The whole variable domain, filled in from reference TRBV13 and TRBJ2-7, reads AAGVIQSPRHLIKEKRETATLKCYPIPRHDTVYWYQQGPGQDPQFLISFYEKMQSDKGSIPDRFSAQQFSDYHSELNMSSLELGDSALYFCASSLATSYEQYFGPGTRLTVT.